Following are 5 T cell receptor beta chains from one sample sequenced in a study of blood T cell repertoires in COVID-19. Profiled with immunoSEQ multiplex PCR; TCRdb holds only in-frame clones, not every one. The repertoire has about 250,000 clones, 70% to 90% of them found once; the top ten carry around 3%. The sequenced sample consisted of peripheral blood. The receptors here all came from a man younger than 30 with active or convalescent COVID-19.

J is TRBJ1-4 and V is TRBV9, with 9 bases aligning to TRBD1. V was pared by 4 bases and J by 8 bases, with 6 bases of the junction left unmatched. Germline V gives CDR1 SGDLS, CDR2 YYNGEE. The CDR3 spans 14 residues. Here the CDR3 reads CASSTQGASEKLFF. Here the CDR3 DNA reads TGTGCCAGCAGCACACAGGGGGCGAGCGAAAAACTGTTTTTT.

The chain links TRBV30 to TRBJ1-6, with TRBD1 matching 8 bases. The CDR3 extends over 16 amino acids. V lost 5 bases and J lost 0; bases outside the gene matches: 6. Germline V gene sequence: CDR1 GTSNPN, CDR2 SVGIG (reference sequence). CDR3 protein: CAWGPGGHSYNSPLHF. The CDR3 DNA sequence: TGTGCCTGGGGTCCAGGGGGCCACTCCTATAATTCACCCCTCCACTTT.

The CDR3 sequence is CASSPRTVMMNEQFF. The DNA of the CDR3 is TGTGCCAGCAGTCCAAGGACAGTTATGATGAATGAGCAGTTCTTC. The V and J genes are TRBV28 and TRBJ2-1, with a weak D call TRBD1 (6 bases). Germline-derived CDR1 and CDR2 are MDHEN and SYDVKM. The V gene lost 5 bases and the J gene lost 7 bases, with 18 bases spanning the gap. This CDR3 contains 15 residues.

The rearrangement uses TRBV4-3 and TRBJ2-1; a weak D match, TRBD2 (6 bases). This CDR3 has 19 residues. Germline V gene lookup returns CDR1 LGHNA and CDR2 YSLEER. V was cut by 1 base and J by 0 bases, with 19 bases left in between. The CDR3 DNA reads TGCGCCAGCAGCCAAGGTACAGGTGCGGGGATCAGCTCCTACAATGAGCAGTTCTTC. Translation gives CASSQGTGAGISSYNEQFF.

The rearrangement joins TRBV19 to TRBJ2-2, with D perhaps TRBD2 (6 bases). Germline CDR1 and CDR2: LNHDA and SQIVND (reference sequence). V lost 6 bases and J lost 5, with 13 bases in between. This CDR3 contains 14 residues. Here the CDR3 reads CASSLAAGTGELFF. CDR3 DNA: TGTGCCAGTAGCTTAGCGGCTGGGACCGGGGAGCTGTTTTTT.